This T cell receptor beta chain was captured in a study of T cells of healthy individuals. Ten or more counts support this clonotype. Via MiXCR, TCRdb re-called the 5' RACE reads, giving one row per CDR3 protein. The table shows 90,000 to 100,000 distinct CDR3 sequences, with 17% occurring only once. The sequence was collected from a human donor in good health.

In DNA form, the CDR3 reads TGCAGCGGGGGACAGGGAAGGGGAGAGACCCAGTACTTC. Protein product: CSGGQGRGETQYF. V gene TRBV29-1 combines with J gene TRBJ2-5; 9 nucleotides align to TRBD1. This CDR3 region has 13 residues. V lost 7 bases and J lost 4; bases outside the gene matches: 7. Germline CDR1 reads SQVTM; CDR2 reads ANQGSEA.